This T cell receptor beta chain appears in the sequencing data of a study of blood T cell repertoires in COVID-19. Using immunoSEQ multiplex PCR, the repertoire was profiled, and TCRdb retains in-frame clones only, with some absent. The table shows fewer than 70,000 clones, with around 81% occurring only once. CDR1 SEHNR and CDR2 FQNEAQ come from the germline V gene (reference sequence). V lost 1 base, J lost 4 bases, and 7 bases stayed unmatched. The CDR3 length is 15 residues. The source of this sequence is a human donor in a cohort sampled during active COVID-19. Sequenced input: peripheral blood. This chain links TRBV7-9 with TRBJ2-7, with 7 bases aligning to TRBD1. The CDR3: CASSLVEGAQYEQYF. DNA of the CDR3: TGTGCCAGCAGCTTAGTTGAGGGGGCGCAGTACGAGCAGTACTTC.